This TCR beta chain was found in a study of read filtering for tumor transcriptome and immune sequencing. The wider study: After DNase treatment, RNA was made into whole-transcriptome libraries. Study observations and caveats: Correlation between methods rose after single-read clonotypes were removed.

This clonotype has just a few counts. The target antigen is unknown. Here the CDR3 omits its conserved ending phenylalanine or tryptophan, so a read error is the likely source. At the time of active disease, bone marrow was collected from every patient. The library was built from about 400 ng RNA with molecular barcoded adaptors for alpha/delta and beta/gamma chains. TCRdb re-analysed the reads in MiXCR, keeping a single row per CDR3 protein. The profile shows under 80,000 distinct CDR3 sequences, about 19% of them singletons. This CDR3 has 14 residues. V dropped 8 bases and J dropped 3 bases, with 17 bases sitting between them.

Material for sequencing was a population of CD138-negative cells sorted from bone marrow. The V and J genes are TRBV23-1 and TRBJ2-7; a weak D match, TRBD2 (5 bases). TRBV23-1 is recorded as an ORF, its role being uncertain. The sequence was collected from a donor aged 40 or over with multiple myeloma. The CDR3 sequence is CASLKEENIYEQYL. The CDR3 nucleotides are TGCGCCAGCCTTAAGGAGGAGAATATCTACGAGCAGTACCTC.